This TCR beta chain derives from a study of human T cells and chemical hapten exposure. Specified time point: patch test 3, about 24 weeks after DPC sensitization. Noted treatment: therapeutic diphenylcyclopropenone sensitization with weekly scalp DPC. Patch tests were applied only after blood draws. TCRdb recomputed calls from the RACE reads with MiXCR, one row per CDR3 protein. The data show 150,000 to 200,000 distinct CDR3 sequences, about a quarter seen once. The CDR3 spans 14 residues. CDR1 and CDR2 from the germline V gene are MNHEY and SMNVEV (reference sequence). The V gene lost 7 bases and the J gene lost 5 bases, with 17 bases spanning the gap.

The source of this sequence is a woman between 18 and 30 years old with alopecia areata. Some clones in this sample may be carry-over from other donors' samples. This sequence joins TRBV27 and TRBJ1-1; D is unresolved. The sample in question was whole blood, obtained in connection with sensitization to the hapten diphenylcyclopropenone (DPC). DNA for the CDR3: TGTGCCAGCACCCCCCGGCCAGAAATAACTGAAGCTTTCTTT. Its translation is CASTPRPEITEAFF.